Following are 19 T cell receptor beta chains from one sample sequenced in a study of control samples from healthy donors and cancer patients. Sequencing was performed with immunoSEQ multiplex PCR; in TCRdb, only in-frame clones are kept and a portion is missing. The sample shows roughly 90,000 clones, about 89% of them seen only once. Sequenced input: PBMCs. These receptors all stem from a woman between 50 and 59 years old with colorectal cancer.

V and J are TRBV5-6 and TRBJ1-5; weak D call: TRBD1 (6 bases). CDR3 length: 15 amino acids. Germline CDR1 and CDR2: SGHDT and YYEEEE. Trimming removed 5 bases at V and 4 bases at J, with 16 bases between. The DNA for the CDR3 is TGTGCCAGCAGTTCCACAGGGATTTGGAATCAGCCCCAGCATTTT. It specifies CASSSTGIWNQPQHF.

The rearrangement joins TRBV2 to TRBJ1-1; D ambiguous. The V gene lost 5 bases and the J gene lost 0 bases, with 4 bases spanning the gap. This CDR3 contains 12 residues. Germline V CDR1 and CDR2: SNHLY, FYNNEI. The CDR3 loop is CASSRMNTEAFF. CDR3 sequence (DNA): TGTGCCAGCAGTCGCATGAACACTGAAGCTTTCTTT.

This clone was counted a single time. CDR3 nucleotides: TGTGCCAGCAATCGGCCTGGACAGGGGAAAAATGAGCAGTTCTTC. Amino acids: CASNRPGQGKNEQFF. The chain has TRBV6-5 and TRBJ2-1, with TRBD1 matching over 9 bases. Losses at the gene ends were 7 bases for V and 7 bases for J; bases not matched to a gene: 11. The CDR3 has 15 residues. Germline CDR1 and CDR2: MNHEY and SVGAGI.

The chain is built from TRBV6-2 or TRBV6-3 and TRBJ1-2; 8 bases fit TRBD1. This CDR3 has 15 residues. The V and J ends lost 2 bases and 7 bases, in that order; junction bases with no gene match: 9. The germline V gene has CDR1 MNHEY and CDR2 SVGEGT. The CDR3 DNA reads as TGTGCCAGCAGTTACCCTGAGACAGGGGCCGGTGGCTACACCTTC. Its translation is CASSYPETGAGGYTF.

The chain couples TRBV6-2 or TRBV6-3 to TRBJ1-1; no firm D call. Trimming took 1 base from V and 4 from J, leaving 10 bases between them. Germline loops: CDR1 MNHEY, CDR2 SVGEGT. This CDR3 contains 14 residues. In nucleotides, the CDR3 is TGTGCCAGCAGTTACTTAGGGATCGGCACTGAAGCTTTCTTT. It specifies CASSYLGIGTEAFF.

This clone was seen a few times. The rearrangement joins TRBV6-7 to TRBJ1-5; D may be TRBD1 (6 bases). TRBV6-7 is an ORF, with its function uncertain. V shed 11 bases and J shed 6 bases, with 14 bases lying between them. The CDR3 covers 12 residues. This CDR3 reads CARVQGFQPQHF. The DNA for the CDR3 is TGTGCCCGCGTACAGGGTTTTCAGCCCCAGCATTTT.

The J gene is TRBJ1-3, the V gene TRBV4-3, with D tentatively TRBD1 (5 bases). The CDR3 is 16 amino acids. Trimming took off 1 base at V and 2 bases at J, with 12 bases between the two ends. Germline CDR1 reads LGHNA; CDR2 reads YSLEER. The DNA of the CDR3 is TGCGCCAGCAGCCAAGCATTTCGGACAACTGGAAACACCATATATTTT. As protein: CASSQAFRTTGNTIYF.

The chain has TRBV29-1 and TRBJ2-5; 12 nucleotides agree with TRBD2. V shed 4 bases, J shed 3 bases, and the junction held 3 bases outside the gene matches. This CDR3 contains 14 residues. From germline, CDR1 is SQVTM and CDR2 ANQGSEA. CDR3 sequence: CSVGRTSGEETQYF. CDR3 DNA: TGCAGCGTTGGCAGGACTAGCGGGGAAGAGACCCAGTACTTC.

The chain employs TRBV7-9 and TRBJ2-7; 9 bases fit TRBD1. The length of the CDR3 is 13 residues. Germline V gene lookup returns CDR1 SEHNR and CDR2 FQNEAQ (reference sequence). J lost 7 bases, V lost 1 base, and 2 bases had no gene match. CDR3 amino acids: CASSLDRGLEQYV. In DNA form, the CDR3 reads TGTGCCAGCAGCTTAGACAGGGGGCTAGAGCAGTACGTC.

The chain has TRBV7-2 and TRBJ2-4; TRBD1 matches 8 bases. The CDR3 is 15 residues long. V was pared by 7 bases and J by 4 bases, with 9 bases of the junction left unmatched. Germline V gene data show CDR1 as SGHTA and CDR2 as FQGNSA. CDR3 protein: CASTLLGQGKNIQYF. For the CDR3, the DNA is TGTGCCAGCACCCTGTTAGGACAGGGAAAAAACATTCAGTACTTC.

The chain employs TRBV9 and TRBJ1-2, with a tentative D call TRBD1 (6 bases). The germline CDR1 and CDR2 sequences are SGDLS and YYNGEE. The V and J ends lost 4 bases and 2 bases respectively, with 15 bases between them. The CDR3 sequence is 15 residues long. The CDR3: CASSPRQGHNYGYTF. The CDR3 coding sequence is TGTGCCAGCAGCCCGCGCCAGGGGCACAACTATGGCTACACCTTC.

The chain links TRBV25-1 to TRBJ1-4; D is perhaps TRBD1 (5 bases). V was shortened by 3 bases and J by 8 bases, with 16 bases between the two germline ends. The CDR3 consists of 15 residues. Germline CDR1 reads MGHDK; CDR2 reads SYGVNS. Here the CDR3 DNA reads TGTGCCAGCAGTGACCGGGACTCCATCGACGAAAAACTGTTTTTT. It codes for CASSDRDSIDEKLFF.

This clone was seen only once. V and J are TRBV10-1 and TRBJ2-1; 12 bases line up with TRBD2. Germline V gene sequence: CDR1 WNHNN, CDR2 SYGVQD (reference sequence). CDR3 size: 15 residues. V shed 6 bases, J shed 5 bases, and the junction held 5 bases outside the gene matches. The CDR3: CASSSGLAGNNEQFF. In nucleotides, the CDR3 is TGCGCCAGCAGCTCGGGACTAGCGGGTAACAATGAGCAGTTCTTC.

J is TRBJ1-1 and V is TRBV3-1 (or the pseudogene TRBV3-2); a weak D match, TRBD1 (5 bases). Germline V CDR1 and CDR2: LGHDT, YNNKEL (reference sequence). CDR3 size: 13 residues. V was shortened by 6 bases and J by 4 bases, with 12 bases between the two germline ends. This CDR3 is CASRFGARTEAFF. CDR3 DNA sequence: TGTGCCAGCAGATTCGGGGCACGCACTGAAGCTTTCTTT.

V and J are TRBV30 and TRBJ1-4; 7 bases line up with TRBD1. J lost 6 bases, V lost 3 bases, and 7 bases had no gene match. The germline CDR1 and CDR2 sequences are GTSNPN and SVGIG (reference sequence). This CDR3 is 14 amino acids long. The CDR3 DNA reads TGTGCCTGGAGGGGGGACAGTGGAGATGAAAAACTGTTTTTT. Translating it yields CAWRGDSGDEKLFF.

The V gene is TRBV7-9, the J gene TRBJ2-3; D not certain. Germline V gene sequence: CDR1 SEHNR, CDR2 FQNEAQ (reference sequence). V shed 2 bases and J shed 2 bases, with 8 bases lying between them. This CDR3 has 14 amino acids. CDR3 in DNA: TGTGCCAGCAGCTTAATACAGATCACAGATACGCAGTATTTT. Its translation is CASSLIQITDTQYF.

The chain uses TRBV3-1 (or the pseudogene TRBV3-2) and TRBJ2-2, with no clear D. This CDR3 contains 12 residues. Per germline, CDR1 LGHDT and CDR2 YNNKEL (reference sequence). Trimming took 8 bases from V and 5 from J, leaving 9 bases between them. CDR3 amino acids: CASSIVTGELFF. In DNA, the CDR3 is TGTGCCAGCTCGATAGTTACCGGGGAGCTGTTTTTT.

The genes are TRBV6-5 and TRBJ2-7; D is undetermined. CDR3 length equals 13 residues. CDR1 and CDR2 (germline): MNHEY, SVGAGI. V was trimmed by 6 bases and J by 2 bases, leaving 11 bases between them. The CDR3 DNA reads TGTGCCAGCAGACGGGCGGCTACCTACGAGCAGTACGTC. Translated, it gives CASRRAATYEQYV.

The V and J genes are TRBV10-1 and TRBJ1-6; 7 nucleotides agree with TRBD1. In germline, CDR1 is WNHNN, CDR2 SYGVQD (reference sequence). This CDR3 is 14 amino acids long. V lost 10 bases, J lost 5 bases, and 8 bases stayed unmatched. The CDR3 DNA sequence: TGCGCCACCCAGGGGGGGTTAGATAATTCACCCCTCCACTTT. The encoded protein is CATQGGLDNSPLHF.